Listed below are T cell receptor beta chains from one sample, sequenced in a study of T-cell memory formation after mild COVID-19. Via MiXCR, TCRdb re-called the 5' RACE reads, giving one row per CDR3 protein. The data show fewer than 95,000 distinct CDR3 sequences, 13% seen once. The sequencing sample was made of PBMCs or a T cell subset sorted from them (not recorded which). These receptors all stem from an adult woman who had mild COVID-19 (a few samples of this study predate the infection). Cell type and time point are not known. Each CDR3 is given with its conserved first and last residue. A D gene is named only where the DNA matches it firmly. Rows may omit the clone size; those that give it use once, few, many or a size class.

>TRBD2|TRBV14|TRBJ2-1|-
TGTGCCAGCACCCAAAGCGGGGAAGTTATCTCCTACAATGAGCAGTTCTTC
CASTQSGEVISYNEQFF
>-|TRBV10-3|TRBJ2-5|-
TGTGCCATCAGTGAGTCGTTATGGGATCAAGAGACCCAGTACTTC
CAISESLWDQETQYF
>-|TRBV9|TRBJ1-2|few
TGTGCCAGCAGCGTAGCAAAGTCAGTCTATGGCTACACCTTC
CASSVAKSVYGYTF
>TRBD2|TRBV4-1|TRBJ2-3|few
TGCGCCAGCAGCCAAGGCCCGACTAGCCTCCCAGATACGCAGTATTTT
CASSQGPTSLPDTQYF
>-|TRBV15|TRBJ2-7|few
TGTGCCACCAGCAGGACTAGATCCAGATACGAGCAGTACTTC
CATSRTRSRYEQYF
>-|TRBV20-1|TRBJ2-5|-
TGCAGTGCTCATCCAAGAGTTTCTGAGACCCAGTACTTC
CSAHPRVSETQYF
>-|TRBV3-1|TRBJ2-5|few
TGTGCCAGCAGCCCTCCCAGCTACCAAGAGACCCAGTACTTC
CASSPPSYQETQYF
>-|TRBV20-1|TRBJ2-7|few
TGCAGTGCTAGACCTCTCCGGACAGACAGCTCCTACGAGCAGTACTTC
CSARPLRTDSSYEQYF
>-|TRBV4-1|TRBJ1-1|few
TGCGCCAGCAGCCAAGAACCGTTGGGAGGAGGAAGCACTGAAGCTTTCTTT
CASSQEPLGGGSTEAFF
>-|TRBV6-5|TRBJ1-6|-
TGTGCCAGCAGTTCCTTCGGGAGCTCCTATAATTCACCCCTCCACTTT
CASSSFGSSYNSPLHF
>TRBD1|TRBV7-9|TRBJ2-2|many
TGTGCCAGCAGCTTAGTACAGGGGGGCACCGGGGAGCTGTTTTTT
CASSLVQGGTGELFF
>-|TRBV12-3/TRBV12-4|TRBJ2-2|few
TGTGCCAGCAGTTTGGCGGGGTGGGCCGGGGAGCTGTTTTTT
CASSLAGWAGELFF
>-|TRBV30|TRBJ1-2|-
TGTGCCTGGAGTGTAGGATTTTTGCCGGACTATGGCTACACCTTC
CAWSVGFLPDYGYTF
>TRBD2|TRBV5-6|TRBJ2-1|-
TGTGCCAGCACCCAGGAGAAACTAGCGGGGATCCCCCCTGAGCAGTTCTTC
CASTQEKLAGIPPEQFF
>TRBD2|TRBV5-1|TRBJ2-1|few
TGCGCCAGCAGCTGGCAGCGGGAGTTCGGCAATGAGCAGTTCTTC
CASSWQREFGNEQFF
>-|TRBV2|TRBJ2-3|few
TGTGCCAGCAGTGAAGCGCTTCTAGCCGAAGGGGGGGCAGATACGCAGTATTTT
CASSEALLAEGGADTQYF